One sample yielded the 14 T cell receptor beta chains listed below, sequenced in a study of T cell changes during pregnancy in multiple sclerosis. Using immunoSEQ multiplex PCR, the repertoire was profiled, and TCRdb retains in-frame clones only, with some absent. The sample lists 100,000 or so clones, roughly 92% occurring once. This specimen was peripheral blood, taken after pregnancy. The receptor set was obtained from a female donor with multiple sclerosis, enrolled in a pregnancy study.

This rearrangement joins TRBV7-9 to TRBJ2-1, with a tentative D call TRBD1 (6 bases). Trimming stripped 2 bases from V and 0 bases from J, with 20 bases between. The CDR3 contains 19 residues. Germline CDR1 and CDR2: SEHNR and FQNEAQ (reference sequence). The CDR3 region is CASSLLISPQGSSYNEQFF. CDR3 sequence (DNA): TGTGCCAGCAGCTTACTTATATCGCCTCAGGGGAGCTCCTACAATGAGCAGTTCTTC.

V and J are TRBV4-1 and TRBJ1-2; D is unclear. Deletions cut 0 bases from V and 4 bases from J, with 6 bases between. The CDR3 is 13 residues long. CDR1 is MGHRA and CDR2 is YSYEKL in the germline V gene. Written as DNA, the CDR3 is TGCGCCAGCAGCCAAGATTTAATCTATGGCTACACCTTC. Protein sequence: CASSQDLIYGYTF.

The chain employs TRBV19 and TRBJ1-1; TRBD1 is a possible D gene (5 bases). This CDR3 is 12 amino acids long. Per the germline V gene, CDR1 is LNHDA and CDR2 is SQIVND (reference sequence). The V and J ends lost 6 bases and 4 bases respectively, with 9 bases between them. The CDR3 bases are TGTGCCAGTAGACGGGGGGGCACTGAAGCTTTCTTT. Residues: CASRRGGTEAFF.

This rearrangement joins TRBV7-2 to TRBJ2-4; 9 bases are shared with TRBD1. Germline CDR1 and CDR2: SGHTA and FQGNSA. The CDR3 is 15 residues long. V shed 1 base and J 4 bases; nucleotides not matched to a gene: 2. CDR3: CASSLVGTGKNIQYF. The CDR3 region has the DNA TGTGCCAGCAGCTTAGTTGGGACAGGGAAAAACATTCAGTACTTC.

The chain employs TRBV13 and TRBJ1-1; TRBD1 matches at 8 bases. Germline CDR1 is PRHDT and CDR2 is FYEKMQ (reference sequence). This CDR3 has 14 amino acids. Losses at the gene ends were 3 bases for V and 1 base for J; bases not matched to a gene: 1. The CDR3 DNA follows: TGTGCCAGCAGCTTGACAGGGGCGAACACTGAAGCTTTCTTT. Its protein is CASSLTGANTEAFF.

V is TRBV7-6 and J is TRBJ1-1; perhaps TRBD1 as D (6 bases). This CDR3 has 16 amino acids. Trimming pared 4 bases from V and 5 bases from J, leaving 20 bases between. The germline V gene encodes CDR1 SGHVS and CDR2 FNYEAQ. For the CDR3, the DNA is TGTGCCAGCAGCTACGCAGGGGAAGGGGCAAATACTGAAGCTTTCTTT. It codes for CASSYAGEGANTEAFF.

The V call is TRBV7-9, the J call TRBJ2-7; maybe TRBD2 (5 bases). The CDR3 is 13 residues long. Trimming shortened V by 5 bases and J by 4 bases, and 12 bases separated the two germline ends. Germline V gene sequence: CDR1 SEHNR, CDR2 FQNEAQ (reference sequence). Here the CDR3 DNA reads TGTGCCAGCAGCCCGAGAGGAGGTTACGAGCAGTACTTC. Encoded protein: CASSPRGGYEQYF.

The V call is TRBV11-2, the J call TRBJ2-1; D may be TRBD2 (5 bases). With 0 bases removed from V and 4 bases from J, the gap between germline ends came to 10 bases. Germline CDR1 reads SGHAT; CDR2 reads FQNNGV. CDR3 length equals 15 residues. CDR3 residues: CASSLDRGEYNEQFF. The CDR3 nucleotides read TGTGCCAGCAGCTTAGATCGGGGAGAATACAATGAGCAGTTCTTC. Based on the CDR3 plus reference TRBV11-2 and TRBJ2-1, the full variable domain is EAGVAQSPRYKIIEKRQSVAFWCNPISGHATLYWYQQILGQGPKLLIQFQNNGVVDDSQLPKDRFSAERLKGVDSTLKIQPAKLEDSAVYLCASSLDRGEYNEQFFGPGTRLTVL.

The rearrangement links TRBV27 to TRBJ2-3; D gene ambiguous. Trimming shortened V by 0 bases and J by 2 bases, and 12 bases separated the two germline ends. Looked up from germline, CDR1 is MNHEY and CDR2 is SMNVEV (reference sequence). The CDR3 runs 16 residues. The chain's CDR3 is CASSLSRARPTDTQYF. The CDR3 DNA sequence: TGTGCCAGCAGTTTATCGAGAGCCCGCCCCACAGATACGCAGTATTTT.

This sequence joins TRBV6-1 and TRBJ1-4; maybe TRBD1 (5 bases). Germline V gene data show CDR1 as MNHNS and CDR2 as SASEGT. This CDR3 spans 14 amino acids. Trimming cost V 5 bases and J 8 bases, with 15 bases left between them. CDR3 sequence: CASSIGQGREKLFF. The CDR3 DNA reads TGTGCCAGCAGTATCGGCCAGGGAAGAGAAAAACTGTTTTTT.

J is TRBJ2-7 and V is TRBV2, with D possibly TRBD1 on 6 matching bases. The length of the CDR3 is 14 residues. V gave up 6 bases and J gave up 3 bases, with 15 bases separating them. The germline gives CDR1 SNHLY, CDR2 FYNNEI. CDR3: CASSWTVGGYEQYF. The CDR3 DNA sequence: TGTGCCAGCAGCTGGACAGTCGGCGGCTACGAGCAGTACTTC.

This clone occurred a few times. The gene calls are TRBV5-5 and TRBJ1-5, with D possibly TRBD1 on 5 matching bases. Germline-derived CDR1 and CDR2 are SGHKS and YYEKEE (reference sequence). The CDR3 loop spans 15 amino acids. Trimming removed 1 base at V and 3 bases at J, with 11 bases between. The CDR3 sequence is CASSLFPGHNQPQHF. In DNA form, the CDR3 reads TGTGCCAGCAGCTTGTTCCCAGGGCACAATCAGCCCCAGCATTTT. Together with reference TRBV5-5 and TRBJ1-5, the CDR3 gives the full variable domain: DAGVTQSPTHLIKTRGQQVTLRCSPISGHKSVSWYQQVLGQGPQFIFQYYEKEERGRGNFPDRFSARQFPNYSSELNVNALLLGDSALYLCASSLFPGHNQPQHFGDGTRLSIL.

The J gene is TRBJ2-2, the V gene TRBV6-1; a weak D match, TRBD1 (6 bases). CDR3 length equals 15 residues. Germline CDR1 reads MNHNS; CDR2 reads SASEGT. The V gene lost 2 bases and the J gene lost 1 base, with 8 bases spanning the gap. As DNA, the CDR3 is TGTGCCAGCAGTGAACGCAGGGGGAACACCGGGGAGCTGTTTTTT. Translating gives CASSERRGNTGELFF.

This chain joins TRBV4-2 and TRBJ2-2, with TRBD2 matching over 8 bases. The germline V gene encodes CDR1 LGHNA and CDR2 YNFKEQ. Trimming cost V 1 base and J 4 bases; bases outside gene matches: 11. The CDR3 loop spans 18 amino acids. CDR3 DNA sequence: TGTGCCAGCAGCCAAGTTGGGATTAGCGGGGACATCACCGGGGAGCTGTTTTTT. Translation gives CASSQVGISGDITGELFF.